One and the same sample provided the 18 T cell receptor beta chains below, sequenced in a study of shared clonotypes between healthy human individuals. The data were produced by immunoSEQ multiplex PCR, yet TCRdb's version contains in-frame clones alone and is incomplete. The data hold about 590,000 clones, with roughly 95% observed a single time. Naivety among CD8 cells was defined by CD45RO negativity and positive CCR7 selection, thereby excluding terminally differentiated effector memory CD45RA+ cells. The sequenced sample was naive CD8+ T cells sorted from blood. These receptors all stem from a woman between 25 and 40 years old in good health.

This chain links TRBV28 with TRBJ1-6; no clear D gene. Looked up from germline, CDR1 is MDHEN and CDR2 is SYDVKM. The CDR3 extends over 16 amino acids. V dropped 2 bases and J dropped 8 bases, with 16 bases sitting between them. The CDR3, as DNA: TGTGCCAGCAGTTTACCGGGATCCTCCTACGATTCACCCCTCCACTTT. It translates to CASSLPGSSYDSPLHF.

The chain joins TRBV27 to TRBJ2-2; D not resolved. The CDR3 is 12 residues long. CDR1 and CDR2 (germline): MNHEY, SMNVEV (reference sequence). Trimming removed 5 bases from V and 7 bases from J, with 8 bases in between. In DNA, the CDR3 is TGTGCCAGCAGTCCATCAATCGGGGAGCTGTTTTTT. Amino acids: CASSPSIGELFF.

The rearrangement uses TRBV27 and TRBJ2-7, with a weak D call TRBD2 (6 bases). Per germline, CDR1 MNHEY and CDR2 SMNVEV (reference sequence). The CDR3 has 15 amino acids. Trimming removed 8 bases at V and 5 bases at J, with 22 bases between. The CDR3 coding sequence is TGTGCCAGCTCCCTTATACGGGGAGGAAGGAACGAGCAGTACTTC. Protein sequence: CASSLIRGGRNEQYF.

J is TRBJ1-1 and V is TRBV18; TRBD1 aligns across 7 bases. Germline CDR1 KGHSH, CDR2 LQKENI. The CDR3 has 15 residues. The ends lost 3 bases at V and 1 base at J; junction bases unmatched: 5. For the CDR3, the DNA is TGTGCCAGCTCACCGCCGGACAGGCCGAACACTGAAGCTTTCTTT. Translated, it gives CASSPPDRPNTEAFF. The variable domain in full, with the rest retrieved from reference TRBV18 and TRBJ1-1, is NAGVMQNPRHLVRRRGQEARLRCSPMKGHSHVYWYRQLPEEGLKFMVYLQKENIIDESGMPKERFSAEFPKEGPSILRIQQVVRGDSAAYFCASSPPDRPNTEAFFGQGTRLTVV.

V usage is TRBV2 and J usage is TRBJ2-2, with 7 bases fitting TRBD1. This CDR3 has 17 residues. V lost 6 bases to trimming and J lost 0 bases; unmatched junction nucleotides: 10. Germline loops: CDR1 SNHLY, CDR2 FYNNEI. As DNA, the CDR3 is TGTGCCAGCAGGGGGGTCAGGGGGAACCCGAACACCGGGGAGCTGTTTTTT. This codes for CASRGVRGNPNTGELFF.

This chain links TRBV5-1 with TRBJ2-1; the D call may be TRBD1 or TRBD2 (5 bases each). Germline V gene sequence: CDR1 SGHRS, CDR2 YFSETQ. V was pared by 4 bases and J by 3 bases, with 17 bases between. The CDR3 contains 16 residues. This chain's CDR3 is CASSQEDGAGYNEQFF. CDR3 DNA sequence: TGCGCCAGCAGCCAGGAGGATGGGGCGGGCTACAATGAGCAGTTCTTC.

The chain carries TRBV7-9 and TRBJ1-5; D might be TRBD1 (6 bases). Germline CDR1 and CDR2: SEHNR and FQNEAQ (reference sequence). CDR3 length equals 15 residues. Deletions cut 4 bases from V and 3 bases from J, with 13 bases between. The CDR3 bases are TGTGCCAGCAGCTCGGGGGGGCTGATCAATCAGCCCCAGCATTTT. This gives the protein CASSSGGLINQPQHF.

This chain links TRBV6-1 with TRBJ2-7; D unclear. V shed 4 bases and J shed 3 bases, with 4 bases lying between them. The CDR3 sequence is 11 residues long. Germline values: CDR1 MNHNS, CDR2 SASEGT. CDR3 residues: CASSGYYEQYF. Here the CDR3 DNA reads TGTGCCAGCAGTGGGTACTACGAGCAGTACTTC.

The chain couples TRBV5-6 to TRBJ2-1, with D hard to call. The length of the CDR3 is 13 residues. Trimming pared 0 bases from V and 10 bases from J, leaving 11 bases between. CDR1 is SGHDT, CDR2 YYEEEE, per germline. CDR3 loop: CASSLGFGREQFF. Here the CDR3 DNA reads TGTGCCAGCAGCTTGGGCTTCGGAAGGGAGCAGTTCTTC. Full variable domain (missing parts from reference TRBV5-6 and TRBJ2-1): DAGVTQSPTHLIKTRGQQVTLRCSPKSGHDTVSWYQQALGQGPQFIFQYYEEEERQRGNFPDRFSGHQFPNYSSELNVNALLLGDSALYLCASSLGFGREQFFGPGTRLTVL.

The chain combines TRBV4-1 with TRBJ2-7; possibly TRBD1 for D (6 bases). V shed 2 bases and J shed 3 bases, with 11 bases lying between them. Germline V gene data show CDR1 as MGHRA and CDR2 as YSYEKL. The CDR3 totals 14 residues. CDR3 sequence reads: CASSQSPGVYEQYF. DNA of the CDR3: TGCGCCAGCAGCCAATCTCCAGGGGTCTACGAGCAGTACTTC.

The chain has TRBV28 and TRBJ2-5; 8 nucleotides match TRBD2. The CDR3 loop spans 14 amino acids. V was pared by 6 bases and J by 7 bases, with 10 bases of the junction left unmatched. Looked up from germline, CDR1 is MDHEN and CDR2 is SYDVKM. CDR3 amino acids: CASSAAGLGRTQYF. The CDR3 bases are TGTGCCAGCAGCGCCGCGGGACTAGGTAGGACCCAGTACTTC.

The V and J genes are TRBV5-6 and TRBJ1-1; maybe TRBD1 (5 bases). The length of the CDR3 is 14 residues. CDR1 and CDR2 (germline): SGHDT, YYEEEE. Trimming took 1 base from V and 5 from J, leaving 12 bases between them. The CDR3 here is CASSLQGRGTEAFF. The CDR3 bases are TGTGCCAGCAGCTTGCAGGGCCGGGGGACTGAAGCTTTCTTT.

The chain is built from TRBV7-9 and TRBJ1-3; D not certain. Germline V CDR1 and CDR2: SEHNR, FQNEAQ (reference sequence). Trimming removed 5 bases at V and 0 bases at J, with 5 bases between. The CDR3 is 13 amino acids. The CDR3 sequence is CASSLYSGNTIYF. The CDR3 coding sequence is TGTGCCAGCAGCCTATACTCTGGAAACACCATATATTTT.

The rearrangement uses TRBV7-9 and TRBJ2-1; weak D call: TRBD2 (7 bases). V was trimmed by 2 bases and J by 10 bases, leaving 18 bases between them. CDR3 length: 15 amino acids. Germline V lookup: CDR1 SEHNR, CDR2 FQNEAQ (reference sequence). The CDR3 is CASSLSLGGAREQFF. The DNA for the CDR3 is TGTGCCAGCAGCTTAAGCTTGGGGGGGGCACGGGAGCAGTTCTTC.

The chain has TRBV28 and TRBJ1-2; no clear D. The CDR3 is 14 residues long. Germline lookup yields CDR1 MDHEN and CDR2 SYDVKM. The V and J ends lost 2 bases and 1 base respectively, with 8 bases between them. The CDR3 loop reads CASSLPGFNYGYTF. The DNA for the CDR3 is TGTGCCAGCAGTTTACCTGGTTTTAACTATGGCTACACCTTC.

This rearrangement joins TRBV28 to TRBJ2-1, with D possibly called TRBD1 or TRBD2 (5 bases each). CDR3 length equals 15 residues. Per germline, CDR1 MDHEN and CDR2 SYDVKM. CDR3 loop: CAHGASRAAYNEQFF. CDR3 DNA sequence: TGTGCACACGGGGCCAGCAGGGCCGCCTACAATGAGCAGTTCTTC.

V and J are TRBV5-3 and TRBJ2-1, with 7 bases fitting TRBD2. TRBV5-3 is treated as an ORF (open reading frame) with a function not yet certain. The CDR3 extends over 14 amino acids. J gave up 3 bases and V 8 bases, and 8 bases lay outside the gene matches. CDR3 sequence: CASSPTSVYNEQFF. In nucleotides, the CDR3 is TGTGCCAGCAGCCCCACTAGCGTCTACAATGAGCAGTTCTTC.

The chain is built from TRBV27 and TRBJ2-1, with 8 positions matching TRBD1. Germline V gene lookup returns CDR1 MNHEY and CDR2 SMNVEV (reference sequence). With 8 bases clipped from V and 2 bases from J, the junction kept 8 bases outside the gene matches. There are 15 residues in the CDR3. CDR3 amino acids: CASGITGGPYNEQFF. In DNA form, the CDR3 reads TGTGCCAGCGGAATAACAGGGGGACCCTACAATGAGCAGTTCTTC.